These 22 T cell receptor beta chains were all obtained from the same sample, sequenced in a study of control samples from healthy donors and cancer patients. The method was immunoSEQ multiplex PCR; TCRdb's version includes in-frame clones alone and lacks a portion of them. The sample lists 150,000 to 200,000 clones; 90% were seen once. The material sequenced was blood. These receptor sequences come from a woman aged 45-65 years in good health.

This clone appeared a few times. This chain links TRBV14 with TRBJ2-7; D remains ambiguous. V lost 5 bases and J lost 6, with 8 bases in between. CDR1 is SGHDN, CDR2 FVKESK, per germline. This CDR3 spans 11 amino acids. The CDR3 here is CASSFRAEQYF. DNA for the CDR3: TGTGCCAGCAGCTTCCGTGCCGAGCAGTACTTC.

This chain's CDR3 is CASSTPRVGGISNQPQHF. Here the CDR3 DNA reads TGTGCCAGTAGTACCCCCAGAGTGGGCGGAATTAGCAATCAGCCCCAGCATTTT. This sequence joins TRBV19 and TRBJ1-5; the D is unclear. V lost 4 bases and J lost 0, with 19 bases in between. Germline CDR1 LNHDA, CDR2 SQIVND (reference sequence). The CDR3 length is 18 residues. The variable domain in full, completed from reference TRBV19 and TRBJ1-5, reads DGGITQSPKYLFRKEGQNVTLSCEQNLNHDAMYWYRQDPGQGLRLIYYSQIVNDFQKGDIAEGYSVSREKKESFPLTVTSAQKNPTAFYLCASSTPRVGGISNQPQHFGDGTRLSIL.

The genes are TRBV30 and TRBJ1-2; 7 nucleotides align to TRBD1. In germline, CDR1 is GTSNPN, CDR2 SVGIG (reference sequence). The V segment lost 1 base and the J segment 10 bases; nucleotides outside the gene matches: 6. CDR3 length equals 12 residues. The CDR3 region is CAWSARQGFYTF. CDR3 DNA: TGTGCCTGGAGTGCCCGACAGGGATTCTACACCTTC.

The rearrangement joins TRBV6-6 to TRBJ2-1, with TRBD2 matching over 7 bases. The J segment lost 4 bases and the V segment lost 2 bases, leaving 8 bases of the junction unmatched. CDR3 size: 16 residues. CDR1 MNHNY and CDR2 SVGAGI come from the germline V gene (reference sequence). The CDR3 nucleotides read TGTGCCAGCAGTTACGGTGGGGCTAGCGGATACAATGAGCAGTTCTTC. This encodes CASSYGGASGYNEQFF.

This chain connects TRBV27 to TRBJ2-1; no clear D. The CDR3 contains 15 residues. CDR1 and CDR2 from the germline V gene are MNHEY and SMNVEV (reference sequence). Trimming stripped 4 bases from V and 0 bases from J, with 10 bases between. CDR3 sequence: CASSSGESSYNEQFF. In nucleotides, the CDR3 is TGTGCCAGCAGTTCAGGTGAGAGCTCCTACAATGAGCAGTTCTTC.

This chain joins TRBV3-1 (or the pseudogene TRBV3-2) and TRBJ1-5, with D possibly being TRBD1 (5 bases). The CDR3 totals 14 residues. The germline V gene encodes CDR1 LGHDT and CDR2 YNNKEL (reference sequence). Deletions cut 4 bases from V and 3 bases from J, with 10 bases between. This CDR3 is CASSRGGDNQPQHF. The CDR3 DNA reads as TGTGCCAGCAGCCGGGGGGGGGACAATCAGCCCCAGCATTTT.

V usage is TRBV6-5 and J usage is TRBJ1-2; the D gene is possibly TRBD1 (5 bases). The CDR3 consists of 14 residues. V lost 1 base and J lost 5, with 11 bases in between. From germline, CDR1 is MNHEY and CDR2 SVGAGI. CDR3 sequence: CASSYYPGTYGYTF. The CDR3 DNA reads TGTGCCAGCAGTTACTACCCAGGGACTTATGGCTACACCTTC.

DNA for the CDR3: TGTGCCAGCTCAGCCGGGACAGATAACTATGGCTACACCTTC. Its protein product is CASSAGTDNYGYTF. The chain links TRBV18 to TRBJ1-2; TRBD1 aligns across 7 bases. This CDR3 region has 14 residues. Trimming removed 5 bases from V and 1 base from J; junction bases left unmatched: 4. Germline-derived CDR1 and CDR2 are KGHSH and LQKENI.

This sequence joins TRBV11-3 and TRBJ2-1; no clear D. V lost 3 bases and J lost 10, with 7 bases in between. Germline CDR1 SGHNT, CDR2 YENEEA. CDR3 length: 11 amino acids. The CDR3: CASSFEKEQFF. The CDR3 DNA is TGTGCCAGCAGCTTCGAGAAAGAGCAGTTCTTC.

The chain is built from TRBV3-1 (or the pseudogene TRBV3-2) and TRBJ1-2, with D hard to call. The CDR3 runs 13 residues. V was shortened by 3 bases and J by 7 bases, with 12 bases between the two germline ends. The germline CDR1 and CDR2 sequences are LGHDT and YNNKEL (reference sequence). The CDR3 reads CASSQGSTPGYTF. CDR3 nucleotides: TGTGCCAGCAGCCAGGGATCGACTCCTGGCTACACCTTC.

This chain uses TRBV9 with TRBJ2-2; TRBD1 matches 8 bases. CDR1 is SGDLS and CDR2 is YYNGEE in the germline V gene. V was pared by 4 bases and J by 0 bases, with 5 bases of the junction left unmatched. The CDR3 runs to 16 residues. CDR3 DNA: TGTGCCAGCAGCCCCCGGGACAGGCCGAACACCGGGGAGCTGTTTTTT. Encoded protein: CASSPRDRPNTGELFF.

This chain joins TRBV13 and TRBJ2-1; D unresolved. Trimming stripped 4 bases from V and 15 bases from J, with 16 bases between. Germline CDR1 reads PRHDT; CDR2 reads FYEKMQ (reference sequence). This CDR3 region has 12 residues. The CDR3 DNA reads as TGTGCCAGCAGCTCAGAAGCACGAGACCCGTTCTTC. This sequence encodes CASSSEARDPFF.

The rearrangement uses TRBV5-4 and TRBJ2-3, with D hard to call. Germline values: CDR1 SGHNT, CDR2 YYREEE (reference sequence). This CDR3 spans 12 amino acids. V lost 0 bases and J lost 4, with 3 bases in between. CDR3 DNA: TGTGCCAGCAGCTTGGTTGCAGATACGCAGTATTTT. This sequence encodes CASSLVADTQYF.

This rearrangement joins TRBV5-6 to TRBJ2-5; weak D call: TRBD1 (7 bases). Germline V gene data show CDR1 as SGHDT and CDR2 as YYEEEE. With 4 bases removed from V and 5 bases from J, the gap between germline ends came to 15 bases. This CDR3 contains 14 residues. The CDR3 nucleotides are TGTGCCAGCAGCCGGGCGGGGACAGCGGAGACCCAGTACTTC. Amino acids: CASSRAGTAETQYF. The entire variable domain, with the rest obtained from reference TRBV5-6 and TRBJ2-5, is as follows: DAGVTQSPTHLIKTRGQQVTLRCSPKSGHDTVSWYQQALGQGPQFIFQYYEEEERQRGNFPDRFSGHQFPNYSSELNVNALLLGDSALYLCASSRAGTAETQYFGPGTRLLVL.

The chain is built from TRBV6-6 and TRBJ1-2; no definite D call. This CDR3 comprises 14 residues. Looked up from germline, CDR1 is MNHNY and CDR2 is SVGAGI (reference sequence). V was trimmed by 0 bases and J by 4 bases, leaving 9 bases between them. Here the CDR3 DNA reads TGTGCCAGCAGTTACTCGGTAGGATTCTATGGCTACACCTTC. Protein product: CASSYSVGFYGYTF.

The rearrangement links TRBV5-8 to TRBJ2-7; D is possibly TRBD2 (6 bases). CDR1 SGHTS and CDR2 YDEGEE come from the germline V gene. Trimming took off 7 bases at V and 0 bases at J, with 17 bases between the two ends. There are 15 residues in the CDR3. CDR3 loop: CASGPGLGSSYEQYF. DNA for the CDR3: TGTGCCAGCGGGCCGGGACTCGGAAGCTCCTACGAGCAGTACTTC.

The chain employs TRBV5-4 and TRBJ2-2, with 11 bases that match TRBD2. V dropped 3 bases and J dropped 6; count of bases not matched to a gene: 7. Per germline, CDR1 SGHNT and CDR2 YYREEE (reference sequence). CDR3 size: 16 residues. As DNA, the CDR3 is TGTGCCAGCAGCTCCCAGACTAGCGGGGTGGCCGGGGAGCTGTTTTTT. This sequence encodes CASSSQTSGVAGELFF.

As for this clone: This same CDR3 is encoded by further DNA sequences in the sample. This sequence joins TRBV30 and TRBJ2-5; 8 bases are a match to TRBD2. J lost 2 bases, V lost 5 bases, and 4 bases had no gene match. Germline CDR1 and CDR2: GTSNPN and SVGIG (reference sequence). The CDR3 runs 13 residues. Here the CDR3 reads CAWAGGLQETQYF. The CDR3 DNA sequence: TGTGCCTGGGCGGGGGGCCTTCAAGAGACCCAGTACTTC.

This chain connects TRBV18 to TRBJ2-4; 10 bases agree with TRBD1. Germline V lookup: CDR1 KGHSH, CDR2 LQKENI. Trimming removed 3 bases from V and 3 bases from J; junction bases left unmatched: 8. This CDR3 region has 17 residues. CDR3 in amino acids: CASSPIGTGVGKNIQYF. The CDR3 DNA sequence: TGTGCCAGCTCACCCATCGGGACAGGGGTTGGCAAAAACATTCAGTACTTC.

The V and J genes are TRBV18 and TRBJ1-5; no clear D. Looked up from germline, CDR1 is KGHSH and CDR2 is LQKENI. V was pared by 4 bases and J by 4 bases, with 20 bases between. This CDR3 is built from 17 residues. The CDR3: CASSHTSAVLANQPQHF. DNA of the CDR3: TGTGCCAGCTCACACACCTCAGCAGTCCTGGCTAATCAGCCCCAGCATTTT.

The table lists this clone with a count of one. The V call is TRBV7-2, the J call TRBJ2-3; 7 bases agree with TRBD1. This CDR3 has 16 residues. Per the germline V gene, CDR1 is SGHTA and CDR2 is FQGNSA. V dropped 5 bases and J dropped 6; count of bases not matched to a gene: 14. CDR3 sequence: CASSEGQADLADTQYF. CDR3 coding DNA: TGTGCCAGCAGCGAAGGACAGGCCGATTTGGCTGATACGCAGTATTTT.

The rearrangement links TRBV14 to TRBJ1-4, with D possibly TRBD1 on 6 matching bases. This CDR3 region has 18 residues. The germline gives CDR1 SGHDN, CDR2 FVKESK. V shed 4 bases and J shed 0 bases, with 18 bases lying between them. CDR3 in amino acids: CASSRGTFQSATNEKLFF. DNA of the CDR3: TGTGCCAGCAGCCGGGGGACATTCCAATCTGCAACTAATGAAAAACTGTTTTTT. The full variable domain, rest sourced from reference TRBV14 and TRBJ1-4, is EAGVTQFPSHSVIEKGQTVTLRCDPISGHDNLYWYRRVMGKEIKFLLHFVKESKQDESGMPNNRFLAERTGGTYSTLKVQPAELEDSGVYFCASSRGTFQSATNEKLFFGSGTQLSVL.